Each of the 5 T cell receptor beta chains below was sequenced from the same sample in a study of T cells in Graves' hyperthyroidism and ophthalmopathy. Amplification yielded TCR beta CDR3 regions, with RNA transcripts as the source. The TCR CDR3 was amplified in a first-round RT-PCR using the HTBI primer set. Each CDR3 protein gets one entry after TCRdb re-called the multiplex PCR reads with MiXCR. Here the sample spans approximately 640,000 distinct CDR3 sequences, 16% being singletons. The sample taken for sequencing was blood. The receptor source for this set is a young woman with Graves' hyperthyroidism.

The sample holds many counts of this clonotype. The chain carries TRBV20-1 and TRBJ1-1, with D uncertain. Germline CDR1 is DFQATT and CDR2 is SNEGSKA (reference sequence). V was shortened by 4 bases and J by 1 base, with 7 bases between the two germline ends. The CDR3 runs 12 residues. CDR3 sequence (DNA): TGCAGTGCTAAGAAAGGGAACACTGAAGCTTTCTTT. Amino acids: CSAKKGNTEAFF.

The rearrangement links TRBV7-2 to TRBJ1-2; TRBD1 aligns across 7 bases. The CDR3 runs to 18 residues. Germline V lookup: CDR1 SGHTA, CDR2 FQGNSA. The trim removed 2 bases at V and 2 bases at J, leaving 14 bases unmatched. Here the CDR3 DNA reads TGTGCCAGCAGCTTAATTAGGGCCAGGGGGGTCCACAACTATGGCTACACCTTC. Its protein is CASSLIRARGVHNYGYTF.

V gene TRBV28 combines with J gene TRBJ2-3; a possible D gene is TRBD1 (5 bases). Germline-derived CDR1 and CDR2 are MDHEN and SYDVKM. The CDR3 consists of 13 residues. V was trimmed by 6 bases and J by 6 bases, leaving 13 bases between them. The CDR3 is CASRGRSWDTQYF. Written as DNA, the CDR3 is TGTGCCAGCAGGGGGCGGTCATGGGATACGCAGTATTTT.

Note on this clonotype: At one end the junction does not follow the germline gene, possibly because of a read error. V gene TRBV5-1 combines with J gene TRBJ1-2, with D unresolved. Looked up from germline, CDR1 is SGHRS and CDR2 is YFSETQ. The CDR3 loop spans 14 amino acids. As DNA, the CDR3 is TGTGCCAGCAGCTTCCTAGCGAGTAGGGATGGCTACACCTTC. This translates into CASSFLASRDGYTF. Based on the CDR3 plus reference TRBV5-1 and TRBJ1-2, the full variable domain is KAGVTQTPRYLIKTRGQQVTLSCSPISGHRSVSWYQQTPGQGLQFLFEYFSETQRNKGNFPGRFSGRQFSNSRSEMNVSTLELGDSALYLCASSFLASRDGYTFGSGTRLTVV.

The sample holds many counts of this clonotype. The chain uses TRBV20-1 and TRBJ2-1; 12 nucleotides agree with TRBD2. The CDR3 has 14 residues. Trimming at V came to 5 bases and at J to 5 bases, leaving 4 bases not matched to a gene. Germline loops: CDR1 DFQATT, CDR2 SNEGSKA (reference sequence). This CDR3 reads CSALLAGGNNEQFF. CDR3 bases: TGCAGTGCTCTACTAGCGGGGGGAAACAATGAGCAGTTCTTC.